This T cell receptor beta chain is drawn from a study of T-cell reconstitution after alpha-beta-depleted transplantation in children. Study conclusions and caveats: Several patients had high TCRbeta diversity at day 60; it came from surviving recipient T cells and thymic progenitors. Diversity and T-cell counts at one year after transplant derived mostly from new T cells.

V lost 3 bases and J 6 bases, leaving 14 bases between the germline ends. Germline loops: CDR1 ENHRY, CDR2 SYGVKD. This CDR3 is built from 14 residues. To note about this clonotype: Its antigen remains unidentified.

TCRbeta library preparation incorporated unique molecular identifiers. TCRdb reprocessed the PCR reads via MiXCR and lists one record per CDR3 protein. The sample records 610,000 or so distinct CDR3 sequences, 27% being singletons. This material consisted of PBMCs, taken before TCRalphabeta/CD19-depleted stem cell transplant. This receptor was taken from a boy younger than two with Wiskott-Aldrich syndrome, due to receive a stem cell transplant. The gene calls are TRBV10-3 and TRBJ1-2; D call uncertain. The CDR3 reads CAISEPSGLDGYTF. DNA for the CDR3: TGTGCCATCAGTGAACCCTCGGGCCTCGATGGCTACACCTTC.